This T cell receptor (beta chain) was sequenced during a study of spatial heterogeneity in lung cancer. Study overall: Tumor-region counts of TCR transcripts tracked strongly with a T cell module score from matched bulk RNA-seq.

Findings and caveats of the study: Tumor mutation count correlated with how many alpha and beta TCRs expanded intratumorally.

MiXCR was run by TCRdb on the 5' RACE reads, yielding one entry per CDR3 protein. Of around 9,900 distinct CDR3 sequences in the sample, under 6.5% were seen once. Time point specified: sample taken at primary tumor resection. No cells were sorted before sequencing. The whole RNA sequenced was extracted from tumor, nontumor lung or frozen PBMC. A remark on this clonotype: The antigen remains undetermined.

The V and J ends lost 3 bases and 3 bases respectively, with 17 bases between them. Germline lookup yields CDR1 DFQATT and CDR2 SNEGSKA (reference sequence). CDR3 length: 16 amino acids. The receptor comes from a female donor with early-stage non-small cell lung cancer. The specimen comprised lung tumor tissue, sampled at surgery. The chain recombines TRBV20-1 with TRBJ2-2; D is uncertain. The CDR3: CSARDLVKAYTGELFF. CDR3 sequence (DNA): TGCAGTGCTAGGGACCTTGTTAAAGCGTACACCGGGGAGCTGTTTTTT.